This entry concerns a single T cell receptor beta chain. Its antigen is currently unknown. With random hexamers, 0.5 to 1 ug RNA was reverse transcribed. TCRdb processed the immunoSEQ multiplex PCR reads anew with MiXCR; each CDR3 protein has one entry. The sample records about 130,000 distinct CDR3 sequences, more than 85% being singletons. This entry is derived from a study of CD8 T cells in Susac syndrome. Study conclusions and caveats: Regarding the TCR sequencing and HLA analysis, the study admitted that a relatively small number of individuals were involved.

This sequence was found in a human donor with Susac syndrome. What was sequenced was CD8+ T cells from PBMCs.

CDR3: CASSADRGVTGELFF. CDR3 DNA sequence: TGTGCCAGCTCTGCGGACAGGGGAGTTACCGGGGAGCTGTTTTTT. The chain carries TRBV18 and TRBJ2-2, with TRBD1 identical over 9 bases. This CDR3 contains 15 residues. Germline loops: CDR1 KGHSH, CDR2 LQKENI. With V trimmed by 6 bases and J by 5 bases, 7 bases remained unmatched.